This T cell receptor (beta chain) was sequenced in a study of Graves' ophthalmopathy and Graves' hyperthyroidism. The CDR3 extends over 15 amino acids. Germline CDR1 and CDR2: SEHNR and FQNEAQ (reference sequence). V lost 5 bases to trimming and J lost 3 bases, with 16 bases between them. This clonotype was detected ten times or more. RNA transcripts were the template, and TCR beta CDR3 regions were amplified from them. HTBI-primed first-round RT-PCR preceded second-round multiplex PCR. In TCRdb, the multiplex PCR reads were re-called with MiXCR into one record per CDR3 protein. The sample shows 900,000 to 1,200,000 distinct CDR3 sequences, about two fifths of them seen only once.

V and J are TRBV7-9 and TRBJ1-2; D is perhaps TRBD1 (6 bases). The material sequenced was peripheral blood or thyroid tissue (not recorded which). This sequence originates from an adult man with Graves' hyperthyroidism. In DNA, the CDR3 is TGTGCCAGCAGCCCGAACAGGGAAGTGGACTATGGCTACACCTTC. It is translated as CASSPNREVDYGYTF. The variable domain in full, with the rest retrieved from reference TRBV7-9 and TRBJ1-2, is DTGVSQNPRHKITKRGQNVTFRCDPISEHNRLYWYRQTLGQGPEFLTYFQNEAQLEKSRLLSDRFSAERPKGSFSTLEIQRTEQGDSAMYLCASSPNREVDYGYTFGSGTRLTVV.